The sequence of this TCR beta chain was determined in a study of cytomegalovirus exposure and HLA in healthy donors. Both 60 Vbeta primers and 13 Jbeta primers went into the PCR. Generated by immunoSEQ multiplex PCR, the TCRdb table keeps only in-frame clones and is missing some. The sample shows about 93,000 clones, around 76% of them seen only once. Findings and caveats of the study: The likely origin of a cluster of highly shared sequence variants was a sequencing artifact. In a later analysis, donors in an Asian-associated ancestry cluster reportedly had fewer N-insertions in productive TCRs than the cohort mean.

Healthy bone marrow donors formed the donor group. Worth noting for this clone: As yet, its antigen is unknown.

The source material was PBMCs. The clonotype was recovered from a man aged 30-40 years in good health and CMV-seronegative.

The chain's CDR3 is CASSDGNFFYGYTF. CDR3 nucleotides: TGTGCCAGCAGTGACGGGAACTTCTTCTATGGCTACACCTTC. The V call is TRBV6-1, the J call TRBJ1-2; D gene unclear. V dropped 3 bases and J dropped 4 bases, with 12 bases sitting between them. CDR1 and CDR2 (germline): MNHNS, SASEGT. The CDR3 is 14 residues long.